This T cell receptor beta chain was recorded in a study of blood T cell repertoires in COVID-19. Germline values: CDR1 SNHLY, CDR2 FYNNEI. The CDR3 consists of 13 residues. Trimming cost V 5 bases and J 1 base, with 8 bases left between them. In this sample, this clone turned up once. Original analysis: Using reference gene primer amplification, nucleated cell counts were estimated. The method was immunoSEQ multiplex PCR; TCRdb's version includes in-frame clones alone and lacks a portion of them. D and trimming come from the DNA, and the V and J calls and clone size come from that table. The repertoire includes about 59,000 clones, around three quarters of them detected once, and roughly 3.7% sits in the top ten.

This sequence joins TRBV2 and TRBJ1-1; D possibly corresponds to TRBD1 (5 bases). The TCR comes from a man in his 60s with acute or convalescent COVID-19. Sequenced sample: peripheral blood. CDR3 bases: TGTGCCAGCAGTTACCAGGGGAACACTGAAGCTTTCTTT. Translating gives CASSYQGNTEAFF.